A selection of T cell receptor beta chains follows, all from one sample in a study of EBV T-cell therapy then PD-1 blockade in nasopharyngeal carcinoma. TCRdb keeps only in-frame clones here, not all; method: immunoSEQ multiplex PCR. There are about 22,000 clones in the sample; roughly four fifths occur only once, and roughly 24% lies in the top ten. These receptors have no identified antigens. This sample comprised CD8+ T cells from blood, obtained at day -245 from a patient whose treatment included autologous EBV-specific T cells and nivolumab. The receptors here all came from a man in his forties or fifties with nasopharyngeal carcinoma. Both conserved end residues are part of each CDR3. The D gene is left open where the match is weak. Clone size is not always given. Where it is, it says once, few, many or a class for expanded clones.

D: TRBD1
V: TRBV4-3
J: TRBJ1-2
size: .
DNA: TGCGCCAGCAGCCAGTACACAGGGGATCGCAACTATGGCTACACCTTC
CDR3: CASSQYTGDRNYGYTF

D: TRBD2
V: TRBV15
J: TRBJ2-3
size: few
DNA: TGTGCCACCAGCAGAGATGCGGGGGGACCAGATACGCAGTATTTT
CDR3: CATSRDAGGPDTQYF

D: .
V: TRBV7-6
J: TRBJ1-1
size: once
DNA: TGTGCCAGCAGCTTAGCCCCAGGAGCGGCGGACACTGAAGCTTTCTTT
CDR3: CASSLAPGAADTEAFF

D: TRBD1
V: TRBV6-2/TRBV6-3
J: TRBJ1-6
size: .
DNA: TGTGCCAGCAGTAGGGACAGCCGCGACTATAATTCACCCCTCCACTTT
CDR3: CASSRDSRDYNSPLHF

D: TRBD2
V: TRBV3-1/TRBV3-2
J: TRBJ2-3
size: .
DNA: TGTGCCAGCAGCCCGGGGGGGCCGGCGGATACGCAGTATTTT
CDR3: CASSPGGPADTQYF

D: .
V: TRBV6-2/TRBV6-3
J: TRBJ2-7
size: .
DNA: TGTGCCAGCAGTTACCACTACGAGCAGTACTTC
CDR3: CASSYHYEQYF

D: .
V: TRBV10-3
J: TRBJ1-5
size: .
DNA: TGTGCCATCAGGCCGACAGGCAACAATCAGCCCCAGCATTTT
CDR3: CAIRPTGNNQPQHF

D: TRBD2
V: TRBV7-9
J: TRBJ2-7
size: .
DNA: TGTGCCAGCAGCTCGACGGGGACTATGACCTACGAGCAGTACTTC
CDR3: CASSSTGTMTYEQYF

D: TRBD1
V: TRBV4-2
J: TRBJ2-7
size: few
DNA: TGTGCCAGCAGCCTGGACAGGGTGTACGAGCAGTACTTC
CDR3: CASSLDRVYEQYF

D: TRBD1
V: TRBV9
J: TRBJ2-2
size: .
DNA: TGTGCCAGCAGCGTAGCCGGGGACAGTCTCCTAGCGAACACCGGGGAGCTGTTTTTT
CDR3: CASSVAGDSLLANTGELFF

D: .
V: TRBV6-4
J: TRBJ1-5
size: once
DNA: TGTGCCAGCAGTGACTCGGGGGAACAGCCCCAGCATTTT
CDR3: CASSDSGEQPQHF

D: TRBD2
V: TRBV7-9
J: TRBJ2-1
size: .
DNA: TGTGCCAGCAGCCAGGGGACTAGCGGGGGGACGACCAATGAGCAGTTCTTC
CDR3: CASSQGTSGGTTNEQFF

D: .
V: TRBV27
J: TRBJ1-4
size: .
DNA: TGTGCCAGCAGTTTATTTTCGAGGACTGACTCGAAACTGTTTTTT
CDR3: CASSLFSRTDSKLFF

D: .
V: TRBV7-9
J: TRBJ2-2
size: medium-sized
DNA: TGTGCCAGCAGCCCCCGGACGGACAGGAACACCGGGGAGCTGTTTTTT
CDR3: CASSPRTDRNTGELFF

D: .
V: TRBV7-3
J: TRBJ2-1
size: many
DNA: TGTGCCAGCAGATCGGCCAGTAACAATGAGCAGTTCTTC
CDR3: CASRSASNNEQFF

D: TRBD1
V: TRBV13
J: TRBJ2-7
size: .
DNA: TGTGCCAGCAGCTTAGGCAATACAGGGGGCGAGCAGTACTTC
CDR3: CASSLGNTGGEQYF

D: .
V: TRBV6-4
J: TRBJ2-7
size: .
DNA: TGTGCCAGCAGTTTGGACGGCACATCCTACGAGCAGTACTTC
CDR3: CASSLDGTSYEQYF

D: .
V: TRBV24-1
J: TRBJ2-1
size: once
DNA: TGTGCCACCACATGTCCGGGGGAGGTTTGCTATGAGCAGTTCTTC
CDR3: CATTCPGEVCYEQFF

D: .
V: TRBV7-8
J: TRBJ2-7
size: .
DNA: TGTGCCAGCAGCTTTTCCCACTACGAGCAGTACTTC
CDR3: CASSFSHYEQYF

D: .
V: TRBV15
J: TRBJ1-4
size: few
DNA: TGTGCCACCAGCAGAGCCACCGGGGGCAATGAAAAACTGTTTTTT
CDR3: CATSRATGGNEKLFF

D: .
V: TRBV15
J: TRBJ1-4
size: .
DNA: TGTGCCACCAGCAGAGTCCCAGCAGCAACTAATGAAAAACTGTTTTTT
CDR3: CATSRVPAATNEKLFF

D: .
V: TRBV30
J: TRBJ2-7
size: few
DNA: TGTGCCTGGAGTGTAGGCCACGGAGCCTACGAGCAGTACTTC
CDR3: CAWSVGHGAYEQYF

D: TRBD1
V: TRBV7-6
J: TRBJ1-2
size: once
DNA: TGTGCCAGCAGCTTAGTCCCCGACAGGGGGGGGGCCTATGGCTACACCTTC
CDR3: CASSLVPDRGGAYGYTF

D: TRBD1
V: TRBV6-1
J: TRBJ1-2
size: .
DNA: TGTGCCAGCAGTGAGGGGGACAGGAACTATGGCTACACCTTC
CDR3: CASSEGDRNYGYTF

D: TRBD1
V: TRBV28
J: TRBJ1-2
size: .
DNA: TGTGCCAGCAGTTTAGGACAGGGTTATAGAAGTGGCTACACCTTC
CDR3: CASSLGQGYRSGYTF

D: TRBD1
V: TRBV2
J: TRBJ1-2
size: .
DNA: TGTGCCAGCAGAACCGGACAGGGGGCCGGCTATGGCTACACCTTC
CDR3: CASRTGQGAGYGYTF